This T cell receptor beta chain was obtained from a study of OX40 agonist ivuxolimab in advanced cancers. Study context: Eligibility rules accepted prior anti-PD-1, anti-PD-L1 or anti-CTLA-4 therapy, and 35% to 45% had some.

The ends lost 2 bases at V and 5 bases at J; junction bases unmatched: 8. CDR1 and CDR2 (germline): SGHVS, FQNEAQ. The CDR3 loop spans 17 amino acids. Comments on this clone: Its specificity is unknown.

Here immunoSEQ multiplex PCR was the method, and the copy in TCRdb shows in-frame clones only, minus some. Among approximately 74,000 clones listed, more than 80% were seen once. The cohort excluded patients with autoimmune disease history or systemic immunosuppression. Findings of the study overall: There was clonal expansion of CD4+ and CD8+ blood T cells by week 6 at 0.1 to 3.0 mg/kg.

The sequencing here drew on CD4+ or CD8+ T cells sorted from blood, taken in a trial of the OX40 agonist ivuxolimab. The clonotype originates from an adult with an advanced solid tumor such as melanoma, head and neck, liver or kidney cancer. This chain links TRBV7-8 with TRBJ2-1, with 11 nucleotides matching TRBD2. The CDR3 bases are TGTGCCAGCAGCTTAAGAGGCGGACTAGCGGGCCACAATGAGCAGTTCTTC. Amino acid sequence: CASSLRGGLAGHNEQFF.